One sample yielded the 15 T cell receptor beta chains listed below, sequenced in a study of OX40 agonist ivuxolimab in advanced cancers. Measured with immunoSEQ multiplex PCR; TCRdb has only the in-frame clones, and not every one. The sample has 12,000 to 15,000 clones, around nine tenths seen once. Source: CD4+ or CD8+ T cells sorted from blood, taken in a trial of the OX40 agonist ivuxolimab. The receptors were sampled from an adult with an advanced solid tumor such as melanoma, head and neck, liver or kidney cancer.

The chain links TRBV7-3 to TRBJ2-7, with TRBD2 matching over 12 bases. Germline V gives CDR1 SGHTA, CDR2 FQGTGA. This CDR3 spans 15 amino acids. J lost 3 bases, V lost 2 bases, and 2 bases had no gene match. The CDR3 sequence: CASSLGLAGIYEQYF. The CDR3 DNA follows: TGTGCCAGCAGCTTAGGACTAGCGGGGATCTACGAGCAGTACTTC.

The V call is TRBV7-3, the J call TRBJ2-3, with D possibly TRBD2 on 5 matching bases. CDR3 size: 14 residues. The ends were cut back, 2 bases at V and 1 base at J, with 7 bases in the middle. Germline values: CDR1 SGHTA, CDR2 FQGTGA. This CDR3 reads CASSLAGGTDTQYF. The CDR3 region has the DNA TGTGCCAGCAGCTTAGCCGGGGGCACAGATACGCAGTATTTT.

The chain has TRBV15 and TRBJ1-4; 10 bases fit TRBD1. The trim removed 3 bases at V and 6 bases at J, leaving 4 bases unmatched. This CDR3 is 15 amino acids long. Germline lookup yields CDR1 LNHNV and CDR2 YYDKDF (reference sequence). CDR3 amino acids: CATSRLGTGDEKLFF. The CDR3 DNA sequence: TGTGCCACCAGCAGGCTGGGGACAGGGGATGAAAAACTGTTTTTT.

The chain links TRBV19 to TRBJ2-3, with 8 positions matching TRBD2. The CDR3 runs 15 residues. Germline lookup yields CDR1 LNHDA and CDR2 SQIVND (reference sequence). Unmatched junction bases numbered 10, after V lost 7 bases and J lost 4 bases. The CDR3, as DNA: TGTGCCAGTAAAGGACTAGCCCAGGGAGCAGATACGCAGTATTTT. Protein product: CASKGLAQGADTQYF.

This sequence joins TRBV7-8 and TRBJ2-3; weak D call: TRBD2 (7 bases). The CDR3 spans 15 residues. The ends were cut back, 4 bases at V and 1 base at J, with 12 bases in the middle. Germline V gene sequence: CDR1 SGHVS, CDR2 FQNEAQ. For the CDR3, the DNA is TGTGCCAGCAGCTCACCGGGGGGCCGCACAGATACGCAGTATTTT. Translated: CASSSPGGRTDTQYF.

This sequence joins TRBV18 and TRBJ1-4, with D hard to call. In germline, CDR1 is KGHSH, CDR2 LQKENI. Trimming removed 2 bases at V and 7 bases at J, with 8 bases between. The CDR3 extends over 13 amino acids. The CDR3 protein is CASSPITREKLFF. The CDR3 coding sequence is TGTGCCAGCTCACCAATCACTCGTGAAAAACTGTTTTTT.

This chain uses TRBV11-3 with TRBJ2-1; 7 bases are a match to TRBD2. Germline loops: CDR1 SGHNT, CDR2 YENEEA. V lost 0 bases to trimming and J lost 4 bases; unmatched junction nucleotides: 3. The CDR3 spans 15 residues. CDR3 residues: CASSLDRTRYNEQFF. The CDR3 coding sequence is TGTGCCAGCAGCTTAGACCGGACTAGGTACAATGAGCAGTTCTTC. Combining the CDR3 with reference TRBV11-3 and TRBJ2-1 gives the whole variable domain EAGVVQSPRYKIIEKKQPVAFWCNPISGHNTLYWYLQNLGQGPELLIRYENEEAVDDSQLPKDRFSAERLKGVDSTLKIQPAELGDSAVYLCASSLDRTRYNEQFFGPGTRLTVL.

J is TRBJ1-1 and V is TRBV12-5; D is uncertain. The CDR3 has 15 amino acids. The germline gives CDR1 LGHNT, CDR2 FRNRAP. Between the trimmed V and J ends, which lost 4 bases and 1 base, there was a span of 13 bases. In DNA form, the CDR3 reads TGTGCTAGTGGTTCAACCTCATGGGGGAACACTGAAGCTTTCTTT. As protein: CASGSTSWGNTEAFF.

The J gene is TRBJ2-1, the V gene TRBV5-1; 9 bases are a match to TRBD1. The CDR3 is made up of 18 amino acids. V was clipped by 4 bases and J by 6 bases; unmatched bases: 17. Germline V gene lookup returns CDR1 SGHRS and CDR2 YFSETQ. The chain's CDR3 is CASSLGTGLVGDPNEQFF. CDR3 in DNA: TGCGCCAGCAGCCTAGGGACAGGGTTGGTTGGGGATCCCAATGAGCAGTTCTTC. The entire variable domain, with the rest obtained from reference TRBV5-1 and TRBJ2-1, is as follows: KAGVTQTPRYLIKTRGQQVTLSCSPISGHRSVSWYQQTPGQGLQFLFEYFSETQRNKGNFPGRFSGRQFSNSRSEMNVSTLELGDSALYLCASSLGTGLVGDPNEQFFGPGTRLTVL.

The J gene is TRBJ2-6, the V gene TRBV19; D uncertain. With 3 bases removed from V and 1 base from J, the gap between germline ends came to 7 bases. CDR3 length equals 15 residues. Germline lookup yields CDR1 LNHDA and CDR2 SQIVND (reference sequence). The CDR3 region has the DNA TGTGCCAGTAGTATCGGCCAGTCTGGGGCCAACGTCCTGACTTTC. It is translated as CASSIGQSGANVLTF.

This chain joins TRBV6-6 and TRBJ1-1; D uncertain. Trimming took 2 bases from V and 3 from J, leaving 7 bases between them. CDR3 size: 13 residues. Germline-derived CDR1 and CDR2 are MNHNY and SVGAGI (reference sequence). CDR3 coding DNA: TGTGCCAGCAGTTACGGGGAGTACACTGAAGCTTTCTTT. Residues: CASSYGEYTEAFF.

The rearrangement uses TRBV4-1 and TRBJ2-3; D uncertain. Germline CDR1 and CDR2: MGHRA and YSYEKL. V gave up 7 bases and J gave up 7 bases, with 15 bases separating them. The CDR3 is 13 residues long. The CDR3 nucleotides read TGCGCCAGCACCAACACCGGCTCGTATACGCAGTATTTT. Translating gives CASTNTGSYTQYF.

J is TRBJ1-5 and V is TRBV5-6; maybe TRBD1 (5 bases). The CDR3 loop spans 13 amino acids. Trimming stripped 5 bases from V and 2 bases from J, with 8 bases between. In germline, CDR1 is SGHDT, CDR2 YYEEEE. For the CDR3, the DNA is TGTGCCAGCAGTCGACAGCGCAATCAGCCCCAGCATTTT. As protein: CASSRQRNQPQHF.

This clone was seen just once. The CDR3, as DNA: TGCGCCAGCAACCCGCAGGGTGGCCCCTACGAGCAGTACTTC. It codes for CASNPQGGPYEQYF. This sequence joins TRBV5-1 and TRBJ2-7; a possible D gene is TRBD1 (5 bases). Germline CDR1 reads SGHRS; CDR2 reads YFSETQ. The length of the CDR3 is 14 residues. V was clipped by 6 bases and J by 2 bases, with 15 bases between them.

V usage is TRBV5-1 and J usage is TRBJ1-1; D is uncertain. Germline CDR1 and CDR2: SGHRS and YFSETQ. CDR3 length: 14 residues. Trimming left V 2 bases short and J 0 bases short, with 8 bases between. CDR3 residues: CASSLLRMNTEAFF. The CDR3 coding sequence is TGCGCCAGCAGCTTACTCCGGATGAACACTGAAGCTTTCTTT. Supplemented by reference TRBV5-1 and TRBJ1-1, the full variable domain reads KAGVTQTPRYLIKTRGQQVTLSCSPISGHRSVSWYQQTPGQGLQFLFEYFSETQRNKGNFPGRFSGRQFSNSRSEMNVSTLELGDSALYLCASSLLRMNTEAFFGQGTRLTVV.